This T cell receptor (beta chain) was sequenced for a study of shared clonotypes between healthy human individuals. Germline V gene data show CDR1 as ENHRY and CDR2 as SYGVKD. The CDR3 runs to 16 residues. V lost 0 bases to trimming and J lost 1 base; unmatched junction nucleotides: 4. Regarding this clone: Other DNA sequences within the sample encode an identical CDR3.

The table came from immunoSEQ multiplex PCR; TCRdb's copy has only in-frame clones and leaves some out. Found here are about 1 million clones, more than 60% of them singletons; the top ten hold approximately 1.5%. Sequences were obtained from memory CD4+ T cells sorted from blood. This sample's subset: CD45RA-negative fraction. This clonotype was sampled from a man between 18 and 29 years old in good health. This sequence joins TRBV10-3 and TRBJ1-1, with TRBD1 identical over 8 bases. The DNA of the CDR3 is TGTGCCATCAGTGAGTCCAGGGGGCAGGGGAACACTGAAGCTTTCTTT. It specifies CAISESRGQGNTEAFF.